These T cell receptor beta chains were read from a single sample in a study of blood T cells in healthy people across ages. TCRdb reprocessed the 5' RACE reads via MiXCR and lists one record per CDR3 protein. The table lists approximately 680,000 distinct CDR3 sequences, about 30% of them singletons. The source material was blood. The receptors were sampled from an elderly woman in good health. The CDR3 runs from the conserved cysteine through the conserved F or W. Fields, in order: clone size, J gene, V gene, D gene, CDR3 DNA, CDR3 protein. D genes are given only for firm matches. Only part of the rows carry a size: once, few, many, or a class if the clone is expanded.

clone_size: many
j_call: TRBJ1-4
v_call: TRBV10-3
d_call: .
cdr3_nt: TGTGCCATCAAAGGTACAGGCTCCGGGGAAAAACTGTTTTTT
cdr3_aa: CAIKGTGSGEKLFF

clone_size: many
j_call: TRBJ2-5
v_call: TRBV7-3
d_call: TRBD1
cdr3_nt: TGTGCCAGCAGCGACAGGGGGGGTCGGGACCAAGAGACCCAGTACTTC
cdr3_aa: CASSDRGGRDQETQYF

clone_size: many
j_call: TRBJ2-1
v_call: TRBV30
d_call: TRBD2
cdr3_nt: TGTGCCTGGAGACTAGCGGGGGGGCTTTTGCAGTTCTTC
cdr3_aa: CAWRLAGGLLQFF

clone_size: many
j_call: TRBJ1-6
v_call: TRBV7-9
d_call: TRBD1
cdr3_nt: TGTGCCAGCAGCTTGCAGGGGGCGCGAGATAATTCACCCCTCCACTTT
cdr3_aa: CASSLQGARDNSPLHF

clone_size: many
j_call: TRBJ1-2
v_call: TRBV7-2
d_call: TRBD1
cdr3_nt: TGTGCCAGCAGCCAACAGGGGAGTGGTGGCTACACCTTC
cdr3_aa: CASSQQGSGGYTF

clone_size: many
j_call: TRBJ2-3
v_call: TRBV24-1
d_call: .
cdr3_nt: TGTGCCACCAGTGACTTAAGATCAGGGGGGGGGTCCACAGATACGCAGTATTTT
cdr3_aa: CATSDLRSGGGSTDTQYF

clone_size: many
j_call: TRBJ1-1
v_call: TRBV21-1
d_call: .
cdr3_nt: TGTGCCAGCAGAAGACAGGGGACGGTTCCTGAAGCTTTCTTT
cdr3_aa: CASRRQGTVPEAFF

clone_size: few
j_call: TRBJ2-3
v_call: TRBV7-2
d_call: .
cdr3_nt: TGTGCCAGCAGCAAGCAAGGGGGAGTGGGACGCACAGATACGCAGTATTTT
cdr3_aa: CASSKQGGVGRTDTQYF

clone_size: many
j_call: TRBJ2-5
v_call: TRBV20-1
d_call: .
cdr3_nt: TGCAGTGCCGTCACAGGGGGGGTAGGGGAGACCCAGTACTTC
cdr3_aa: CSAVTGGVGETQYF

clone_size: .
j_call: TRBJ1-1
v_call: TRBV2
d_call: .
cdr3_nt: TGTGCCAGCAGTCGTACAGTAACGAACACTGAAGCTTTCTTT
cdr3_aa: CASSRTVTNTEAFF

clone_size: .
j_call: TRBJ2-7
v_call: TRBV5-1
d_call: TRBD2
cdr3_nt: TGCGCCAGCAGCTTGGATGCGGGGGATAACGAGCAGTACTTC
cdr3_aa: CASSLDAGDNEQYF

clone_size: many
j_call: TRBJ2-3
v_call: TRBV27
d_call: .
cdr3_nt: TGTGCCAGCAGTAAAACGATAGTGGTAGATACGCAGTATTTT
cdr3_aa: CASSKTIVVDTQYF

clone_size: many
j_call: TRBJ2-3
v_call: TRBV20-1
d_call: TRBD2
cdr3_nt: TGCAGTGCTCCCGATCGACTAGCGGGAACAGATACGCAGTATTTT
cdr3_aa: CSAPDRLAGTDTQYF

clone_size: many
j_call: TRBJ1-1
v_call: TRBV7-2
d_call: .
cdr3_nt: TGTGCCAGCAGCACCCGACAGAACACTGAAGCTTTCTTT
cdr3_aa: CASSTRQNTEAFF

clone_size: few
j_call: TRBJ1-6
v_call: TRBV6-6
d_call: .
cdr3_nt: TGTGCCAGCACTCCGCAGGGGAATGCACCCCTCCACTTT
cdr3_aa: CASTPQGNAPLHF

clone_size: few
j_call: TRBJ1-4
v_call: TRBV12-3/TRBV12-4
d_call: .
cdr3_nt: TGTGCCAGCAGTCGGACAGAGGGGGGTGAAAAACTGTTTTTT
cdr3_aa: CASSRTEGGEKLFF

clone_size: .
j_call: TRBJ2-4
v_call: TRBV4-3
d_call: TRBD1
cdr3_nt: TGCGCCAGCAGCCAAGAATGGGACAGATTTGACATTCAGTACTTC
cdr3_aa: CASSQEWDRFDIQYF

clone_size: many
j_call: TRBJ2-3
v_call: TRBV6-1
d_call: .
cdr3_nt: TGTGCCAGCAGTGAGGGGACCCATAACACAGATACGCAGTATTTT
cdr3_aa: CASSEGTHNTDTQYF

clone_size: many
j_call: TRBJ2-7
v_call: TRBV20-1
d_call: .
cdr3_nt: TGCAGTGCTAGCGCGACCGGGACACTGAGCTACGAGCAGTACTTC
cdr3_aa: CSASATGTLSYEQYF

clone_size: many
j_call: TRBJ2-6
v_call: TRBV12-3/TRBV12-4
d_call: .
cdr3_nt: TGTGCCAGCAGTTTAGGGGCGTGGGGCTCCGGGGCCAACGTCCTGACTTTC
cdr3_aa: CASSLGAWGSGANVLTF

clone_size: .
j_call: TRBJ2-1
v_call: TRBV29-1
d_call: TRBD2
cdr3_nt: TGCAGCGCGCGGGAGGCCTCGTGGTTGGGTAATGAGCAGTTCTTC
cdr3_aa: CSAREASWLGNEQFF

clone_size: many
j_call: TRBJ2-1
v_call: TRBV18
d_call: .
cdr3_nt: TGTGCCAGCTCACCACAACCAAAACGGGAGCAGTTCTTC
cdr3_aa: CASSPQPKREQFF

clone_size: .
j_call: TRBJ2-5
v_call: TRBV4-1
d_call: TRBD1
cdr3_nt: TGCGCCAGCGGCCAAGGAGGGGACAGGGTCACCTACGGGCAGTACTTC
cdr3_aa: CASGQGGDRVTYGQYF

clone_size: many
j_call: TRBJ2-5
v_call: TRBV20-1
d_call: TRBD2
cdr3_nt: TGCAGTGCTACCTCTGCTAGCGGGGGGGCCGAGACCCAGTACTTC
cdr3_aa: CSATSASGGAETQYF

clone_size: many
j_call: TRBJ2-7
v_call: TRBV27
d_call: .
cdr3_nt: TGTGCCAGCAGTCCCCCCCAGGCCCTGGGGTACGAGCAGTACTTC
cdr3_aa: CASSPPQALGYEQYF

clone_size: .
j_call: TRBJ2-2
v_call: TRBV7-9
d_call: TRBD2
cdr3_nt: TGTGCCAGCAGCCCGACTAGCGGGGGGATGAACACCGGGGAGCTGTTTTTT
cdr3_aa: CASSPTSGGMNTGELFF

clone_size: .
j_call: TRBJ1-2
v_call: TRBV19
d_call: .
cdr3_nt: TGTGCCAGTAGTATAAAGAGCTTCTATGGCTACACCTTC
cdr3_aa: CASSIKSFYGYTF

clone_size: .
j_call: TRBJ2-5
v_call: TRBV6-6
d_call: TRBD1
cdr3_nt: TGTGCCAGCAGTTACCCCCTCTTAGACAGGGGGCGGGAGACCCAGTACTTC
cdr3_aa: CASSYPLLDRGRETQYF

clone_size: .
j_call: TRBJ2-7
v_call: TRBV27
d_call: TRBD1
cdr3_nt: TGTGCCAGCAGTTTCCGGACAGGGGCCTACAATGAGCAGTACTTC
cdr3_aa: CASSFRTGAYNEQYF